This T cell receptor (beta chain) was profiled in a study of OX40 agonist ivuxolimab in advanced cancers. At the level of the study: Dosing consisted of intravenous ivuxolimab at 0.01 to 10 mg/kg every 2 weeks.

CDR3 length: 15 amino acids. CDR1 and CDR2 (germline): LNHDA, SQIVND (reference sequence). The trim removed 6 bases at V and 5 bases at J, leaving 7 bases unmatched. Findings of the study overall: Expanded clones were, on average, more numerous in CD8+ T cells than in CD4+. Not determined was the antigen specificity of the expanded peripheral T cells. The CD4+ and CD8+ T cells in the blood had expanded clonally by week 6 at 0.1 to 3.0 mg/kg.

The assay was immunoSEQ multiplex PCR, and TCRdb's table has in-frame clones only and misses some. This table holds about 58,000 clones, 86% found once. With regard to this clone: The antigen remains unidentified.

The rearrangement joins TRBV19 to TRBJ1-3, with 10 bases lining up with TRBD1. The source of this sequence is an adult with an advanced solid tumor such as melanoma, head and neck, liver or kidney cancer. Here the sequenced sample was CD4+ or CD8+ T cells sorted from blood, taken in a trial of the OX40 agonist ivuxolimab. CDR3 sequence reads: CASRPDRGRRNTIYF. The DNA of the CDR3 is TGTGCCAGTAGACCCGACAGGGGGCGAAGAAACACCATATATTTT.